The 27 T cell receptor beta chains listed next were all sequenced from one sample in a study of blood T cell repertoires in COVID-19 (TCRdb year 2020). The library relied on the immunoSEQ multiplex PCR assay. The table comes from immuneACCESS by way of TCRdb, which keeps in-frame sequences with V and J called. Part of the clones is missing from these tables; in studies checked, under half for an unresolved V gene and the rest for unknown reasons. In all, the sample holds over 65,000 clones, and about nine tenths of those were seen once. The top ten constitute around 0.8% of the sample. Sequenced: peripheral blood. The receptors here all came from a woman over 75 with acute or convalescent COVID-19.

The chain links TRBV29-1 to TRBJ1-2; D perhaps matches TRBD1 (6 bases). Germline V gene sequence: CDR1 SQVTM, CDR2 ANQGSEA. CDR3 length equals 15 residues. V was shortened by 7 bases and J by 6 bases, with 24 bases between the two germline ends. This chain's CDR3 is CSALDSGVSLHGYTF. CDR3 coding DNA: TGCAGCGCCCTGGACTCAGGGGTTAGTTTGCATGGCTACACCTTC.

As for this clone: An end of the junction does not agree with germline; a read error may underlie this. The rearrangement links TRBV5-5 to TRBJ1-5; TRBD1 matches 8 bases. CDR3 length: 16 amino acids. CDR1 is SGHKS and CDR2 is YYEKEE in the germline V gene (reference sequence). The CDR3: CASSLSPGQENRPQHF. The CDR3 DNA reads as TGTGCCAGCAGCTTGTCTCCGGGACAGGAAAATCGGCCCCAGCATTTT.

This clone was observed a single time. The chain has TRBV5-4 and TRBJ2-2; 8 bases align to TRBD1. J lost 1 base, V lost 4 bases, and 3 bases had no gene match. Per germline, CDR1 SGHNT and CDR2 YYREEE (reference sequence). The CDR3 sequence is 15 residues long. Here the CDR3 DNA reads TGTGCCAGCAGCCGGGGACAGGAGAACACCGGGGAGCTGTTTTTT. Amino acids: CASSRGQENTGELFF.

This chain links TRBV10-2 with TRBJ1-1; 11 nucleotides line up with TRBD1. Germline V gives CDR1 WSHSY, CDR2 SAAADI. The length of the CDR3 is 14 residues. With V trimmed by 6 bases and J by 4 bases, 4 bases remained unmatched. The CDR3 coding sequence is TGCGCCAGCAGCGGGACAGGGGGAGTCACTGAAGCTTTCTTT. Encoded protein: CASSGTGGVTEAFF.

This chain joins TRBV7-6 and TRBJ1-6; D possibly corresponds to TRBD1 (6 bases). CDR3 size: 15 residues. Germline CDR1 is SGHVS and CDR2 is FNYEAQ. V lost 1 base and J lost 7, with 11 bases in between. This CDR3 is CASSLDSGGNSPLHF. CDR3 nucleotide sequence: TGTGCCAGCAGCTTAGACTCGGGGGGCAATTCACCCCTCCACTTT.

The chain joins TRBV5-1 to TRBJ2-3; D call uncertain. V was cut by 6 bases and J by 1 base, with 12 bases left in between. Germline CDR1 reads SGHRS; CDR2 reads YFSETQ. The CDR3 contains 14 residues. CDR3 region: CASKVSPRTDTQYF. CDR3 nucleotides: TGCGCCAGCAAAGTGAGTCCACGCACAGATACGCAGTATTTT.

The rearrangement uses TRBV19 and TRBJ1-5; 8 bases are a match to TRBD1. The CDR3 spans 12 residues. V lost 6 bases and J lost 5; bases outside the gene matches: 0. The V gene's germline CDR1 is LNHDA and CDR2 SQIVND (reference sequence). CDR3 protein: CASRQGDQPQHF. For the CDR3, the DNA is TGTGCCAGTAGACAGGGGGATCAGCCCCAGCATTTT.

The J gene is TRBJ1-4, the V gene TRBV14; D is unclear. The CDR3 runs 15 residues. The V gene's germline CDR1 is SGHDN and CDR2 FVKESK. The ends were cut back, 0 bases at V and 8 bases at J, with 13 bases in the middle. CDR3 amino acids: CASSQETRRVEKLFF. The CDR3 DNA sequence: TGTGCCAGCAGCCAAGAGACCCGGAGGGTAGAAAAACTGTTTTTT.

The chain is built from TRBV2 and TRBJ2-7; 8 bases are a match to TRBD1. Looked up from germline, CDR1 is SNHLY and CDR2 is FYNNEI. With V trimmed by 6 bases and J by 6 bases, 10 bases remained unmatched. The CDR3 consists of 14 residues. The CDR3 DNA sequence: TGTGCCAGCAGGGAGGACAGGGTTAAACGCGAGCAGTACTTC. Its protein is CASREDRVKREQYF. Combining the CDR3 with reference TRBV2 and TRBJ2-7 gives the whole variable domain EPEVTQTPSHQVTQMGQEVILRCVPISNHLYFYWYRQILGQKVEFLVSFYNNEISEKSEIFDDQFSVERPDGSNFTLKIRSTKLEDSAMYFCASREDRVKREQYFGPGTRLTVT.

The rearrangement links TRBV19 to TRBJ1-5, with no clear D. This CDR3 has 13 residues. V shed 4 bases and J shed 4 bases, with 8 bases lying between them. Germline CDR1 LNHDA, CDR2 SQIVND (reference sequence). The CDR3 is CASSKDWNQPQHF. As DNA, the CDR3 is TGTGCCAGTAGTAAGGACTGGAATCAGCCCCAGCATTTT.

The chain employs TRBV19 and TRBJ1-5; D not certain. Germline CDR1 and CDR2: LNHDA and SQIVND (reference sequence). With 6 bases removed from V and 0 bases from J, the gap between germline ends came to 21 bases. The CDR3 sequence is 18 residues long. The CDR3 spells CASRQTDTFSYSNQPQHF. The CDR3 DNA sequence: TGTGCCAGTAGGCAAACAGACACGTTTTCATATAGCAATCAGCCCCAGCATTTT.

This rearrangement joins TRBV3-1 (or the pseudogene TRBV3-2) to TRBJ2-7; TRBD2 matches at 7 bases. CDR1 is LGHDT, CDR2 YNNKEL, per germline (reference sequence). After removal of 4 bases from V and 3 bases from J, the junction contained 9 bases not matched to a gene. The CDR3 contains 15 residues. CDR3 sequence (DNA): TGTGCCAGCAGCCCCACTGGCGGGAGTATCTACGAGCAGTACTTC. Translation gives CASSPTGGSIYEQYF.

CDR3 protein: CASSLGGGLARDTQYF. DNA of the CDR3: TGTGCCAGCAGCTTGGGGGGGGGACTAGCGAGAGATACGCAGTATTTT. The chain is built from TRBV5-4 and TRBJ2-3; 10 bases match TRBD2. Unmatched junction bases numbered 6, after V lost 0 bases and J lost 5 bases. Germline CDR1 is SGHNT and CDR2 is YYREEE (reference sequence). This CDR3 region has 16 residues.

This chain uses TRBV2 with TRBJ2-1; 10 bases align to TRBD2. The CDR3 sequence is 17 residues long. Germline V gene lookup returns CDR1 SNHLY and CDR2 FYNNEI. J was trimmed by 14 bases and V by 7 bases; bases with no gene match: 23. The CDR3, as DNA: TGTGCCAGCACCTTTACGGAAGGAACAACTATAGGGACTAGCGAGTTCTTC. Its translation is CASTFTEGTTIGTSEFF.

This chain links TRBV2 with TRBJ2-1; 10 positions agree with TRBD2. The germline V gene encodes CDR1 SNHLY and CDR2 FYNNEI. After removal of 7 bases from V and 8 bases from J, the junction contained 14 bases not matched to a gene. The CDR3 has 16 residues. The CDR3 DNA reads as TGTGCCAGCAAAAAGGCTACTAGCGGGGCATTCGATGAGCAGTTCTTC. Protein sequence: CASKKATSGAFDEQFF. Full variable domain (rest looked up from reference TRBV2 and TRBJ2-1): EPEVTQTPSHQVTQMGQEVILRCVPISNHLYFYWYRQILGQKVEFLVSFYNNEISEKSEIFDDQFSVERPDGSNFTLKIRSTKLEDSAMYFCASKKATSGAFDEQFFGPGTRLTVL.

A word on this clone: Compared with germline, one end of the junction differs, possibly owing to a read error. CDR3 in DNA: TGTGCTAGCAGCTCATCGAGCGGGTCGGGCAGAGATACGCAGTATTTT. Encoded protein: CASSSSSGSGRDTQYF. The chain joins TRBV7-2 to TRBJ2-3; maybe TRBD2 (6 bases). This CDR3 is built from 16 residues. Germline loops: CDR1 SGHTA, CDR2 FQGNSA.

This sequence joins TRBV7-9 and TRBJ2-7; weak D call: TRBD1 (6 bases). V was trimmed by 2 bases and J by 0 bases, leaving 11 bases between them. The CDR3 length is 15 residues. Per germline, CDR1 SEHNR and CDR2 FQNEAQ (reference sequence). CDR3 nucleotide sequence: TGTGCCAGCAGCTTACCGGGACAACCCTCCTACGAGCAGTACTTC. Translated, it gives CASSLPGQPSYEQYF.

This chain connects TRBV5-1 to TRBJ2-1; 8 nucleotides agree with TRBD1. V was clipped by 4 bases and J by 7 bases; unmatched bases: 7. CDR3 length: 14 amino acids. Per the germline V gene, CDR1 is SGHRS and CDR2 is YFSETQ. CDR3 in amino acids: CASSTGDRINEQFF. The CDR3 nucleotides are TGCGCCAGCAGCACGGGGGACAGGATTAATGAGCAGTTCTTC.

The chain joins TRBV7-9 to TRBJ1-1, with 7 nucleotides matching TRBD1. CDR1 is SEHNR and CDR2 is FQNEAQ in the germline V gene (reference sequence). This CDR3 spans 14 amino acids. Trimming took 7 bases from V and 0 from J; bases not matched to a gene: 5. The CDR3 nucleotides are TGTGCCAGCACCAAAACAGGGGTGAACACTGAAGCTTTCTTT. Translating it yields CASTKTGVNTEAFF.

In regard to this clone: An end of the junction differs from the germline gene, which may be a read error. The chain carries TRBV5-6 and TRBJ1-1, with 7 bases aligning to TRBD1. This CDR3 has 16 residues. Germline V lookup: CDR1 SGHDT, CDR2 YYEEEE. The CDR3: CASSLDRPFDNTEAFF. CDR3 sequence (DNA): TGTGCCAGCAGTTTGGACAGGCCGTTTGATAACACTGAAGCTTTCTTT.

The rearrangement links TRBV3-1 (or the pseudogene TRBV3-2) to TRBJ1-6; weak D call: TRBD1 (5 bases). Trimming cost V 5 bases and J 9 bases, with 26 bases left between them. The germline V gene has CDR1 LGHDT and CDR2 YNNKEL (reference sequence). The CDR3 contains 18 residues. CDR3 region: CASSGFIGGGEDGSPLHF. The DNA of the CDR3 is TGTGCCAGCAGCGGATTCATAGGAGGAGGGGAGGATGGTTCACCCCTCCACTTT.

This clone came up once. The rearrangement links TRBV7-6 to TRBJ2-5; a weak D match, TRBD2 (5 bases). Germline loops: CDR1 SGHVS, CDR2 FNYEAQ. The CDR3 is 16 amino acids. V lost 4 bases and J 7 bases, leaving 22 bases between the germline ends. The CDR3 is CASSSSTGVGFATQYF. CDR3 bases: TGTGCCAGCAGCTCTTCGACCGGGGTCGGTTTCGCGACCCAGTACTTC.

The chain has TRBV5-1 and TRBJ2-7, with 9 bases aligning to TRBD1. The V gene end was trimmed by 5 bases and the J gene end by 7 bases; junction bases not matched to a gene: 10. Germline V CDR1 and CDR2: SGHRS, YFSETQ. The CDR3 runs 14 residues. The CDR3 region is CASSTGTGLKEQYF. The CDR3 DNA follows: TGCGCCAGCAGTACCGGGACAGGGCTTAAGGAGCAGTACTTC.

V and J are TRBV19 and TRBJ2-3, with TRBD2 matching 9 bases. The CDR3 contains 15 residues. CDR1 and CDR2 from the germline V gene are LNHDA and SQIVND (reference sequence). The junction had 6 bases not matched to a gene; V was cut back by 7 bases and J by 1 base. The CDR3 protein is CASISGGSRTDTQYF. CDR3 in DNA: TGTGCCAGTATAAGCGGGGGGTCACGCACAGATACGCAGTATTTT.

J is TRBJ2-5 and V is TRBV5-1; tentatively, D is TRBD2 (6 bases). Trimming removed 3 bases from V and 5 bases from J, with 11 bases in between. This CDR3 has 13 residues. The germline V gene has CDR1 SGHRS and CDR2 YFSETQ. CDR3 protein: CASSSRAGETQYF. Written as DNA, the CDR3 is TGCGCCAGCAGCTCCCGGGCGGGGGAGACCCAGTACTTC. Together with reference TRBV5-1 and TRBJ2-5, the CDR3 gives the full variable domain: KAGVTQTPRYLIKTRGQQVTLSCSPISGHRSVSWYQQTPGQGLQFLFEYFSETQRNKGNFPGRFSGRQFSNSRSEMNVSTLELGDSALYLCASSSRAGETQYFGPGTRLLVL.

V usage is TRBV6-1 and J usage is TRBJ1-1; 7 bases align to TRBD1. The CDR3 runs 13 residues. V gave up 2 bases and J gave up 11 bases; unmatched junction bases: 8. Germline V CDR1 and CDR2: MNHNS, SASEGT. The chain's CDR3 is CASSELLTGIAFF. DNA of the CDR3: TGTGCCAGCAGTGAACTTTTGACAGGGATCGCTTTCTTT.

The chain couples TRBV19 to TRBJ2-7, with 7 bases fitting TRBD1. Germline V gene lookup returns CDR1 LNHDA and CDR2 SQIVND (reference sequence). V shed 5 bases and J 4 bases; nucleotides not matched to a gene: 8. This CDR3 spans 14 amino acids. CDR3 nucleotide sequence: TGTGCCAGTAGTCCAACAGGGGTTCGATACGAGCAGTACTTC. Its translation: CASSPTGVRYEQYF.